This TCR beta chain is drawn from a study of persistence of HIV-infected CD4 T cells (dated by TCRdb to the early 2020s). Regarding the research as a whole: Participants had been on suppressive ART for a median of roughly 8 years. Peripheral blood samples of up to roughly 180 mL were taken at multiple time points, with the exception of a couple of participants who underwent leukapheresis at a single time point. Anti-CD3/anti-CD28 stimulation activated a higher proportion of cells, with a lower memory fraction, than antigen stimulation. CMV- and HIV-1 Gag-responding CD4+ T cells were isolated from ART-treated individuals so that antigen-driven clonal expansion of HIV-1-infected cells could be examined. The clonality of all cells in each sorted population was measured by TCRbeta sequencing, and the clonality of infected cells was measured by proviral sequencing. Cross-participant TCR cluster analysis included 8 or 9 participants for CMV and 6 or 7 participants for Gag.

The paper's findings and limits, for the study overall: TCRbeta richness in CMV- and Gag-responding cells was significantly lower than in anti-CD3/anti-CD28-responding cells; CMV-responding cells had higher oligoclonality than CD3/CD28-stimulated and Gag-responding cells. Only a small number of individuals took part in the study, and only a limited range of antigens was tested. Enrichment of degenerate expanded CDR3beta sequences was found in antigen-responding cells, suggesting convergent selection of CD4+ responses to CMV and Gag. Bulk TCR analyses could not be limited to the rare CMV-responding cells that actually contained HIV-1 proviruses. A correlation was observed between TCR oligoclonality and proviral oligoclonality within the same sorted populations.

The CDR3 measures 17 amino acids from cysteine to phenylalanine. Left in the record is the CDR3 DNA by itself, 51 bases read in frame from the first base. CDR1 and CDR2, looked up from the germline V gene (reference sequence), are LNHDA and SQIVND. Clipping removes 1 base from V and 2 bases from J, with 7 as the unmatched junction base count. Explained via the paper, the treatment or condition label denotes: suppressive antiretroviral therapy. As a nonspecific positive control representing the CD4+ T cell repertoire, the cells were stimulated with anti-CD3/anti-CD28 magnetic beads. CD4+ T cells that responded were sorted based on upregulation of both CD40 ligand and CD69. Participants were HIV-1-infected adults who started suppressive ART during chronic infection. Participants had undetectable plasma HIV-1 RNA below 50 copies/mL for at least 4 years. To be included, participants needed a CD4+ T cell count above 400 cells/uL and a positive CMV serology. Before stimulation, PBMCs were isolated using density centrifugation and then depleted of CD8+ T cells. CD8-depleted PBMCs were stimulated for about 19 hours with anti-CD28/CD49d costimulation, CD40-blocking antibody and enfuvirtide to prevent new infections. Cells were sorted on a Beckman Coulter MoFlo Legacy or XDP sorter, with propidium iodide excluding dead cells. For samples with more than one million cells, genomic DNA was extracted with the QIAamp DNA Mini Kit, and for all other samples the Quick-DNA Microprep Kit was used.

Note on this clone: Its recognized antigen is unknown. No quality values exist for individual bases; no much larger clone is one base distant.

TCRbeta repertoires were sequenced from genomic DNA with the immunoSEQ hsTCRB assay version 4 in survey mode. Genomic DNA was diluted to roughly 9.3 ng/uL, and up to about 1 ug per sample was used for TCRbeta sequencing. As for the original processing: ImmunoSeq Analyzer 3.0 was used for analysis of TCRbeta data, and diversity was computed on productive nucleotide rearrangements. Using the Immunarch R package, lower-bound TCR diversity was estimated with the improved Chao index and clonality was estimated with the Gini coefficient. When different nucleotide rearrangements encoded the same CDR3beta amino acid sequence, each rearrangement was treated as a distinct clonotype. Differential abundance analysis identified TCRbeta sequences significantly enriched in antigen-responding cells relative to anti-CD3/anti-CD28-activated cells. GLIPH2 grouped TCRs by predicted peptide-MHC specificity, both within each participant and across combined participant data sets. Not all clones reach the TCRdb copy of this immuneACCESS table, which keeps in-frame sequences only. Checked studies attribute under half of the gap to unresolved V genes and leave the rest unexplained. Clone size and the V and J calls come from that table; the DNA yielded D and trimming. Counted in this sample were more than 35,000 clones; roughly nine tenths of them appeared once. About 1.8% of the sample is held by the ten biggest clonotypes.

Rearrangement joined TRBV19 to TRBJ2-1; 8 central nucleotides agree with TRBD1. Sample: CD4+ T cells sorted from PBMCs after approximately 19-hour stimulation, taken from a patient who received antiretroviral therapy. The sample's cell subset or site label, decoded: CD40L+CD69+ CD4 T cells responding to anti-CD3/anti-CD28 beads, representing the overall repertoire. The clonotype was recovered from an adult man with HIV who was CMV-seropositive. The DNA is as follows: TGTGCCAGTAGTATAGGGTGGGACAGGAGAGCCTACAATGAGCAGTTCTTC. It encodes CASSIGWDRRAYNEQFF.